A selection of T cell receptor beta chains follows, all from one sample in a study of blood T cell repertoires in COVID-19. The repertoire was sequenced with immunoSEQ multiplex PCR; TCRdb's copy has only in-frame clones and lacks some. The data contain a few hundred thousand clones, about 90% of them seen just once; the ten biggest clones take up approximately 2.2%. The sequenced sample consisted of peripheral blood. These receptors originate from a man between 18 and 35 years old with active or convalescent COVID-19. The CDR3 runs from the conserved cysteine through the conserved F or W. Fields, in order: D gene, clone size, J gene, V gene, CDR3 protein, CDR3 DNA. The D gene is left open where the match is weak. Clone size is not always given. Where it is, it says once, few, many or a class for expanded clones.

d_call: .; clone_size: .; j_call: TRBJ2-2; v_call: TRBV10-2; cdr3_aa: CASNAGPDTGELFF; cdr3_nt: TGCGCCAGCAATGCAGGCCCGGACACCGGGGAGCTGTTTTTT
d_call: TRBD2; clone_size: .; j_call: TRBJ2-7; v_call: TRBV28; cdr3_aa: CASSAWTSGSYEQYF; cdr3_nt: TGTGCCAGCAGTGCCTGGACTAGCGGGAGCTACGAGCAGTACTTC
d_call: .; clone_size: .; j_call: TRBJ2-1; v_call: TRBV11-2; cdr3_aa: CASSSIRGNEQFF; cdr3_nt: TGTGCCAGCAGCTCAATCAGGGGCAATGAGCAGTTCTTC
d_call: .; clone_size: few; j_call: TRBJ1-3; v_call: TRBV9; cdr3_aa: CASRGGAGNTIYF; cdr3_nt: TGTGCCAGCAGGGGAGGGGCTGGAAACACCATATATTTT
d_call: .; clone_size: .; j_call: TRBJ1-5; v_call: TRBV5-5; cdr3_aa: CASSPRRGGNQPQHF; cdr3_nt: TGTGCCAGCAGCCCACGGAGGGGTGGAAATCAGCCCCAGCATTTT
d_call: TRBD1; clone_size: .; j_call: TRBJ2-7; v_call: TRBV11-2; cdr3_aa: CASSLDPPDRVAYEQYF; cdr3_nt: TGTGCCAGCAGCTTAGACCCCCCGGACAGGGTTGCTTACGAGCAGTACTTC
d_call: .; clone_size: .; j_call: TRBJ2-7; v_call: TRBV18; cdr3_aa: CASSPSSQAYYEQYF; cdr3_nt: TGTGCCAGCTCACCTAGCTCACAGGCTTACTACGAGCAGTACTTC
d_call: .; clone_size: .; j_call: TRBJ2-1; v_call: TRBV28; cdr3_aa: CASSFGAGEQFF; cdr3_nt: TGTGCCAGCAGTTTTGGGGCAGGTGAGCAGTTCTTC
d_call: TRBD1; clone_size: .; j_call: TRBJ2-1; v_call: TRBV7-9; cdr3_aa: CASSLRDRGNNEQFF; cdr3_nt: TGTGCCAGCAGCTTAAGGGACAGGGGGAACAATGAGCAGTTCTTC
d_call: .; clone_size: .; j_call: TRBJ2-2; v_call: TRBV4-3; cdr3_aa: CASSQDRGSITGELFF; cdr3_nt: TGCGCCAGCAGCCAAGACAGGGGCTCGATCACCGGGGAGCTGTTTTTT
d_call: TRBD2; clone_size: .; j_call: TRBJ2-1; v_call: TRBV13; cdr3_aa: CASSPGLAGRNEQFF; cdr3_nt: TGTGCCAGCAGTCCGGGACTAGCGGGGCGCAATGAGCAGTTCTTC
d_call: .; clone_size: .; j_call: TRBJ1-4; v_call: TRBV2; cdr3_aa: CASSEKPDWGNEKLFF; cdr3_nt: TGTGCCAGCAGCGAAAAGCCGGACTGGGGTAATGAAAAACTGTTTTTT
d_call: TRBD1; clone_size: .; j_call: TRBJ1-2; v_call: TRBV18; cdr3_aa: CASSPPSGQGRGGYTF; cdr3_nt: TGTGCCAGCTCACCACCGTCAGGACAGGGGAGAGGAGGCTACACCTTC
d_call: .; clone_size: .; j_call: TRBJ2-7; v_call: TRBV27; cdr3_aa: CASSLWPPEGEQYF; cdr3_nt: TGTGCCAGCAGTTTATGGCCGCCTGAGGGCGAGCAGTACTTC
d_call: TRBD2; clone_size: .; j_call: TRBJ2-1; v_call: TRBV11-1; cdr3_aa: CASSLASGPSYNEQFF; cdr3_nt: TGTGCCAGCAGCCTCGCTAGCGGCCCCTCCTACAATGAGCAGTTCTTC
d_call: TRBD1; clone_size: .; j_call: TRBJ2-7; v_call: TRBV4-1; cdr3_aa: CASSQETGGAYEQYF; cdr3_nt: TGCGCCAGCAGCCAAGAGACAGGGGGCGCCTACGAGCAGTACTTC
d_call: .; clone_size: .; j_call: TRBJ2-1; v_call: TRBV7-9; cdr3_aa: CASSPPPSDCEQFF; cdr3_nt: TGTGCCAGCAGCCCGCCACCTAGCGATTGCGAGCAGTTCTTC
d_call: TRBD1; clone_size: .; j_call: TRBJ1-1; v_call: TRBV7-6; cdr3_aa: CASSSRGDGTEAFF; cdr3_nt: TGTGCCAGCAGCTCCAGGGGGGACGGAACTGAAGCTTTCTTT
d_call: TRBD1; clone_size: .; j_call: TRBJ1-1; v_call: TRBV2; cdr3_aa: CASIRGPGTEAFF; cdr3_nt: TGTGCCAGCATCAGGGGGCCAGGGACTGAAGCTTTCTTT
d_call: .; clone_size: .; j_call: TRBJ2-1; v_call: TRBV7-6; cdr3_aa: CASSAPKGDTYNEQFF; cdr3_nt: TGTGCCAGCAGCGCACCCAAAGGTGACACCTACAATGAGCAGTTCTTC
d_call: .; clone_size: .; j_call: TRBJ1-2; v_call: TRBV14; cdr3_aa: CASSQENLGHYGYTF; cdr3_nt: TGTGCCAGCAGCCAAGAGAATCTGGGGCACTATGGCTACACCTTC
d_call: TRBD1; clone_size: .; j_call: TRBJ1-4; v_call: TRBV6-4; cdr3_aa: CASSDLPRDRGGRGTLNEKLFF; cdr3_nt: TGTGCCAGCAGTGACCTTCCCAGGGACAGGGGGGGTAGAGGGACCCTTAATGAAAAACTGTTTTTT
d_call: .; clone_size: few; j_call: TRBJ1-2; v_call: TRBV11-2; cdr3_aa: CASSRGGVYGYTF; cdr3_nt: TGTGCCAGCTCCCGAGGGGGAGTCTATGGCTACACCTTC
d_call: TRBD1; clone_size: .; j_call: TRBJ2-4; v_call: TRBV28; cdr3_aa: CASSPPGTAALAKNIQYF; cdr3_nt: TGTGCCAGCAGTCCGCCCGGGACAGCGGCACTAGCCAAAAACATTCAGTACTTC